The 5 T cell receptor beta chains listed next were all sequenced from one sample in a study of beta chain features in type 1 diabetes. The entirety of the isolated RNA underwent reverse transcription, so expressed TCRB transcripts were sequenced. TCRdb's copy holds only in-frame clones and misses some; the assay was immunoSEQ multiplex PCR. Of approximately 250,000 clones listed, about 24% are singletons. General study results and limits: Shorter TCRB CDR3s, moderately but significantly so, marked every one of the four CD4+ subsets in Type 1 diabetes patients.

Their antigens remain unidentified. The specimen sequenced was naive CD4+ T cells from blood. The receptors originated from a woman aged 25 to 45 with type 1 diabetes.

The V and J genes are TRBV9 and TRBJ2-5; 8 nucleotides match TRBD2. Germline CDR1 SGDLS, CDR2 YYNGEE. There are 15 residues in the CDR3. Trimming took 4 bases from V and 5 from J; bases not matched to a gene: 10. CDR3: CASSKKAGGRETQYF. CDR3 coding DNA: TGTGCCAGCAGCAAAAAGGCGGGAGGTCGGGAGACCCAGTACTTC. Full variable domain (remainder filled in from reference TRBV9 and TRBJ2-5): DSGVTQTPKHLITATGQRVTLRCSPRSGDLSVYWYQQSLDQGLQFLIQYYNGEERAKGNILERFSAQQFPDLHSELNLSSLELGDSALYFCASSKKAGGRETQYFGPGTRLLVL.

The chain links TRBV5-1 to TRBJ2-1; possibly TRBD1 for D (5 bases). Germline V gives CDR1 SGHRS, CDR2 YFSETQ. The V gene lost 3 bases and the J gene lost 4 bases, with 17 bases spanning the gap. The CDR3 extends over 16 amino acids. The DNA of the CDR3 is TGCGCCAGCAGCTCTATGACAGAAGGGCTATACAATGAGCAGTTCTTC. Translating it yields CASSSMTEGLYNEQFF.

This clone was seen a few times. Other DNA sequences in this specimen translate into the identical CDR3. The CDR3 nucleotides read TGTGCCTGGAGTAGGGGGACCCAGTACTTC. Its protein product is CAWSRGTQYF. The rearrangement links TRBV30 to TRBJ2-5; D possibly corresponds to TRBD1 (5 bases). Trimming removed 2 bases at V and 7 bases at J, with 5 bases between. Per germline, CDR1 GTSNPN and CDR2 SVGIG (reference sequence). This CDR3 has 10 residues.

The chain couples TRBV5-1 to TRBJ1-1; D is unclear. V was cut by 4 bases and J by 0 bases, with 10 bases left in between. The CDR3 sequence is 14 residues long. CDR1 SGHRS and CDR2 YFSETQ come from the germline V gene. CDR3 sequence reads: CASSPSGLNTEAFF. As DNA, the CDR3 is TGCGCCAGCAGCCCCTCGGGGTTGAACACTGAAGCTTTCTTT.

This clone was picked up a small number of times. The V gene is TRBV19, the J gene TRBJ1-1; D remains unclear. Germline V gene lookup returns CDR1 LNHDA and CDR2 SQIVND (reference sequence). V shed 7 bases and J shed 0 bases, with 3 bases lying between them. This CDR3 is built from 11 residues. The CDR3 region has the DNA TGTGCCAGTACGTTGAACACTGAAGCTTTCTTT. Protein: CASTLNTEAFF.